This TCR beta chain stems from a study of CXCR3-negative and CXCR3-positive naive CD8 T cells. Concerning this clonotype: Its antigen remains unidentified.

It was by 5' RACE with UMI labels that the TRB cDNA libraries were prepared. After re-calling the 5' RACE reads, TCRdb lists one entry per CDR3 protein, DNA absent. The table lists approximately 90,000 distinct CDR3 sequences. Study-level results: Naive CXCR3-positive and CXCR3-negative cells shared similar TRBV-TRBJ usage, unlike memory cells. Higher TRB CDR3 hydrophobicity marked CXCR3-positive naive cells relative to CXCR3-negative naive cells.

Investigators sorted each CD8+ T cell subset in triplicate, taking around 290,000 cells each time. Naive CD8+ T cells displayed a CD45RO-CCR7+CD27+CD95- phenotype. Germline CDR1 is SGHDN and CDR2 is FVKESK. This CDR3 spans 16 amino acids. The rearrangement links TRBV14 to TRBJ2-7; the D call from TCRdb, TRBD1, cannot be confirmed without DNA. Sequences were obtained from naive CXCR3+ CD8+ T cells from blood. As to subset: CD45RO-CCR7+CD27+CD95- naive CD8+ T cells expressing CXCR3 (TNR3+). The origin of this receptor is a human donor in good health. Some clones in this sample may be carry-over from other donors' samples. The CDR3 loop is CASSQVPAPLSDEQYF. Combining the CDR3 with reference TRBV14 and TRBJ2-7 gives the whole variable domain EAGVTQFPSHSVIEKGQTVTLRCDPISGHDNLYWYRRVMGKEIKFLLHFVKESKQDESGMPNNRFLAERTGGTYSTLKVQPAELEDSGVYFCASSQVPAPLSDEQYFGPGTRLTVT.